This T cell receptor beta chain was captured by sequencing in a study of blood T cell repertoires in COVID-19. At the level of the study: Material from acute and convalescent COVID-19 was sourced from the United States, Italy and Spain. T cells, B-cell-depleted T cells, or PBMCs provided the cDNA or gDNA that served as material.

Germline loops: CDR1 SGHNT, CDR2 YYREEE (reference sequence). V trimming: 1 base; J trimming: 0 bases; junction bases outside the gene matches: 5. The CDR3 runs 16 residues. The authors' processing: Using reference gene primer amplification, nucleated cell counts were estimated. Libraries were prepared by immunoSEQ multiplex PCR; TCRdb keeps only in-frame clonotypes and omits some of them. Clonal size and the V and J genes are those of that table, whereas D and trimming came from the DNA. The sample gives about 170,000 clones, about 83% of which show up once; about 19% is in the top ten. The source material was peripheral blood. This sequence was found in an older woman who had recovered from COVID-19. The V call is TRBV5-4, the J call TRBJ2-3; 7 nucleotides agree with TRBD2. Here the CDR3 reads CASSLPGLTSTDTQYF. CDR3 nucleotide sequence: TGTGCCAGCAGCTTGCCGGGACTAACAAGCACAGATACGCAGTATTTT.